The present T cell receptor beta chain was sequenced within a study of blood T cell repertoires in COVID-19. Overall study: Italy, Spain and the United States were the sources of the convalescent and acute COVID-19 samples. PBMCs, B-cell-depleted T cells, or T cells were the source of the cDNA or gDNA that made up the material.

The CDR3 has 17 residues. In germline, CDR1 is LNHDA, CDR2 SQIVND (reference sequence). Trimming removed 2 bases from V and 0 bases from J, with 14 bases in between. Per the study methods: Researchers report that nucleated cell counts were estimated from reference gene primer amplification. Clones were read by immunoSEQ multiplex PCR, and TCRdb kept only the in-frame ones, dropping some. V, J and clone size were drawn from that table, and D and trimming were deduced from the DNA. The data contain about 290,000 clones, roughly 90% of them singletons. The V call is TRBV19, the J call TRBJ2-1, with no clear D. The sequence derives from a woman between 40 and 50 years old who had recovered from COVID-19. The sequenced sample consisted of peripheral blood. CDR3 sequence: CASSIIASRSSYNEQFF. CDR3 bases: TGTGCCAGTAGTATAATCGCGAGTCGAAGCTCCTACAATGAGCAGTTCTTC.